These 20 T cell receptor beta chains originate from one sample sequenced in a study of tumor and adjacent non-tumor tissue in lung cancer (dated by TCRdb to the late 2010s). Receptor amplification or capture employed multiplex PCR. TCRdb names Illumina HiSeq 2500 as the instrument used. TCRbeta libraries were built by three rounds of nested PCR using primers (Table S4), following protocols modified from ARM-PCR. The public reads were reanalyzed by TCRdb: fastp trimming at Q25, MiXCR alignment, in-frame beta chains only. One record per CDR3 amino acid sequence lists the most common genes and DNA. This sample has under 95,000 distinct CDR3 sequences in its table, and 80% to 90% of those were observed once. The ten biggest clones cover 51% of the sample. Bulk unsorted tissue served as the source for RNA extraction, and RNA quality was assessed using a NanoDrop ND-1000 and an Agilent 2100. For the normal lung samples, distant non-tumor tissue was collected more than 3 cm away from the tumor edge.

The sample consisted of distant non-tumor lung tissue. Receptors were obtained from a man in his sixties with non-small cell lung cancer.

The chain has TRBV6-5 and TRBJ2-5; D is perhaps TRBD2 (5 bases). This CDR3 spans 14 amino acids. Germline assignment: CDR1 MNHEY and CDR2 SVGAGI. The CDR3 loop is CVSSYSGRVGTQYF. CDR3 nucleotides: TGTGTCAGTAGTTACTCGGGAAGGGTAGGGACCCAGTACTTC.

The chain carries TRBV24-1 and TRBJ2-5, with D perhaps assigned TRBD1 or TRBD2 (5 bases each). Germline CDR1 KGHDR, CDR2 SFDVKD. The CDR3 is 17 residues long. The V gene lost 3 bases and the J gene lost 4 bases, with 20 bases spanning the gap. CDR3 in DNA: TGTGCCACCAGTGATGAGGACAACAGAGGAGGTATAGAGACCCAGTACTTC. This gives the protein CATSDEDNRGGIETQYF.

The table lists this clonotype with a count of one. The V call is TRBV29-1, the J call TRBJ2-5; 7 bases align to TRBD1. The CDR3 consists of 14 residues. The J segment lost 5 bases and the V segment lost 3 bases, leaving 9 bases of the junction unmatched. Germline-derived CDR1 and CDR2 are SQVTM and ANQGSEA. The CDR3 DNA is TGCAGCGTTGATGTACTAGTAGGGGGCGAGACCCAGTACTTC. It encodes CSVDVLVGGETQYF. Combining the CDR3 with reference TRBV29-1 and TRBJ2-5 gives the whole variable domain SAVISQKPSRDICQRGTSLTIQCQVDSQVTMMFWYRQQPGQSLTLIATANQGSEATYESGFVIDKFPISRPNLTFSTLTVSNMSPEDSSIYLCSVDVLVGGETQYFGPGTRLLVL.

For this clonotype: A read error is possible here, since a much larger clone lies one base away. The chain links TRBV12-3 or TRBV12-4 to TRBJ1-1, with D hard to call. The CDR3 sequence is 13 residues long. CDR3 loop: CAGSSGVRTEAFF. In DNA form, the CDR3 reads TGTGCCGGCAGTTCCGGGGTTAGGACTGAAGCTTTCTTT.

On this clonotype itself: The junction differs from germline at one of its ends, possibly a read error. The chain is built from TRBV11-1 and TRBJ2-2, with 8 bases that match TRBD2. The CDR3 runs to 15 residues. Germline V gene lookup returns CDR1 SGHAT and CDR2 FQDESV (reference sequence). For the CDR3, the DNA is TGTGCCGGCAGTCCTTGGGCTAGCGGGTCCGGGGAGCTGTTTTTT. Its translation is CAGSPWASGSGELFF.

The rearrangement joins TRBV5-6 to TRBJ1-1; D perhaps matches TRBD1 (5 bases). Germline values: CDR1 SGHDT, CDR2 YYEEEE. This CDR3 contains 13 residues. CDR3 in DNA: TGTCTCAGCAGCTTGTTTCAGGGCAGTGAAGCTTTCTTT. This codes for CLSSLFQGSEAFF.

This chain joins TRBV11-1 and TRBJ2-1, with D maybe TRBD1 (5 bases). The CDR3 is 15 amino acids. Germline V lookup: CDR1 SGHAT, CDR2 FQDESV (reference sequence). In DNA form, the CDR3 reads TGTACCATCAGCTTAGACGCAGGGATCTACAATGAGCAGTTCTTC. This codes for CTISLDAGIYNEQFF.

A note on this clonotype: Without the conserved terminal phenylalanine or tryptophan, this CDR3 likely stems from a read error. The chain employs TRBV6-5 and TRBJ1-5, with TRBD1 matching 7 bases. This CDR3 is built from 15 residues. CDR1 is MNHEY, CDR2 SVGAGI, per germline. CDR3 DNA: TGTGCCAGCAGTTACCGACAGGGAAGCAATCAGCACCAGCATATT. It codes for CASSYRQGSNQHQHI.

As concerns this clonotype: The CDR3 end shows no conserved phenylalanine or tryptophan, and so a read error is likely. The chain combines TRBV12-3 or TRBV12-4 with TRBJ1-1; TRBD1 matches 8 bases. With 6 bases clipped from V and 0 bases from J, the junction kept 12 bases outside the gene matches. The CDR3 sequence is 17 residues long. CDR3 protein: CASSIITTGDMNTEAFS. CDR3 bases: TGTGCCAGCAGCATAATTACGACAGGGGACATGAACACTGAAGCTTTCTCT.

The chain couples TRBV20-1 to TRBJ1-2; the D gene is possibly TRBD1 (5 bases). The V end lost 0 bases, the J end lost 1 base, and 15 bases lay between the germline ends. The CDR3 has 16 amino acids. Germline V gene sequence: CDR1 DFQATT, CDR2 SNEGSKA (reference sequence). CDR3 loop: CSARDLTVADNYGYTF. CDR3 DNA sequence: TGCAGTGCTAGAGACCTGACAGTGGCGGATAACTATGGCTACACCTTC.

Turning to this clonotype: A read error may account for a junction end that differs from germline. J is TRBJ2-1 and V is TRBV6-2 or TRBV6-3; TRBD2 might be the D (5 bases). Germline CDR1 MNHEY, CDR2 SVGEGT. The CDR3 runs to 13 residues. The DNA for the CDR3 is TGTGCCAGCAGTCCGGACTTCCGTAATGAGCAGCTCTTC. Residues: CASSPDFRNEQLF.

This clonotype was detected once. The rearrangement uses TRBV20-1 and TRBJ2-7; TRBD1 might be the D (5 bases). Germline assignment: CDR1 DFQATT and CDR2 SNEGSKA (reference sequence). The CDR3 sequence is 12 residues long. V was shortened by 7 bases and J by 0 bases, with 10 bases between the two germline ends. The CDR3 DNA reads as TGCAGTGTACAGGACGACTCCTACGAGCAGTACTTC. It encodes CSVQDDSYEQYF.

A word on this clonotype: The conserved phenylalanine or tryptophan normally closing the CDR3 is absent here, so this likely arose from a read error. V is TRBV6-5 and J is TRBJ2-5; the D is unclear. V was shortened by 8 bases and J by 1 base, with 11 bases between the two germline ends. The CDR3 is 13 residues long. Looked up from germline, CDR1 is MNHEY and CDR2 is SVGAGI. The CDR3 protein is CASRGISQETQYS. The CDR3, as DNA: TGTGCCAGCCGTGGGATCTCCCAAGAGACCCAGTACTCC.

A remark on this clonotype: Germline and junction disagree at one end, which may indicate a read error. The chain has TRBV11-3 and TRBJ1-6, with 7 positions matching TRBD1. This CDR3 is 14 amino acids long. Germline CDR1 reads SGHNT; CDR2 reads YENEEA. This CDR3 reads CTSSSTTGNSPLHF. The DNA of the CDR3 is TGTACCAGTAGCTCTACGACAGGGAATTCACCCCTCCACTTT. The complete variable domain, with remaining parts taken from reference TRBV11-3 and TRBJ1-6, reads EAGVVQSPRYKIIEKKQPVAFWCNPISGHNTLYWYLQNLGQGPELLIRYENEEAVDDSQLPKDRFSAERLKGVDSTLKIQPAELGDSAVYLCTSSSTTGNSPLHFGNGTRLTVT.

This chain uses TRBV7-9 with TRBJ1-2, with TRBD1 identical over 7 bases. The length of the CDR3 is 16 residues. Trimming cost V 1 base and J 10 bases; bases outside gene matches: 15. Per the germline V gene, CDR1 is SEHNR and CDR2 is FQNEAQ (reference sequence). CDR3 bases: TGTGCCAGCAGCTTAGGTGCAGGGGGTTTAGGTTCTGACTACACCTTC. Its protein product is CASSLGAGGLGSDYTF.

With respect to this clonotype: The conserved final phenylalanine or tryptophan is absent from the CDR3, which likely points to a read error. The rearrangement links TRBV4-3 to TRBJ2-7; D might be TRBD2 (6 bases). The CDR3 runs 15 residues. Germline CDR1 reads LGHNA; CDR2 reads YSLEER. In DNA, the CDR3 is TGCTCCAGCAGCCGGAGGGCTGACTCGGTGGTCGAGCAGTACCTC. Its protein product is CSSSRRADSVVEQYL.

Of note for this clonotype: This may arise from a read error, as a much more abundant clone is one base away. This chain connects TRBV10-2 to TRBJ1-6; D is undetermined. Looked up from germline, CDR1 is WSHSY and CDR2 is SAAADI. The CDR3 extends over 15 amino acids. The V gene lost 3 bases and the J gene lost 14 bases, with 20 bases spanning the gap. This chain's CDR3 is CASSELRIGSDTLHF. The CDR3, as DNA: TGCGCCAGCAGTGAACTCCGGATAGGCTCTGACACCCTCCACTTT.

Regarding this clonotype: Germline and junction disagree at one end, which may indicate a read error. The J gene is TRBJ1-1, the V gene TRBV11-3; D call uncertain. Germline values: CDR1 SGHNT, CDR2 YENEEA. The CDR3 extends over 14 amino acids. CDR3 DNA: TGTGTCAGCAGCTCGCACGAACGGCGGACTGAAGCTTTCTTT. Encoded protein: CVSSSHERRTEAFF.

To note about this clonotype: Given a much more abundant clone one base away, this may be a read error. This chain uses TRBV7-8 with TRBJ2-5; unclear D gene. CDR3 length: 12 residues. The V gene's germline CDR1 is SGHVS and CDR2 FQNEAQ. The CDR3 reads CATSLRRETQYF. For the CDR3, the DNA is TGTGCCACCAGCTTAAGAAGGGAGACCCAGTACTTC.

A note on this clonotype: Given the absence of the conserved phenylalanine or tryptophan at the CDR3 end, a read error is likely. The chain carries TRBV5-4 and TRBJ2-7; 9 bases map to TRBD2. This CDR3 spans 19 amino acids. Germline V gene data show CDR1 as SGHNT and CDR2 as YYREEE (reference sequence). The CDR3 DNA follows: TGTGCCAGCAGCTCTCCGCCGGGTAGCGGGAGCAGGGGCTCCTACGATCAGTACTTA. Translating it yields CASSSPPGSGSRGSYDQYL.